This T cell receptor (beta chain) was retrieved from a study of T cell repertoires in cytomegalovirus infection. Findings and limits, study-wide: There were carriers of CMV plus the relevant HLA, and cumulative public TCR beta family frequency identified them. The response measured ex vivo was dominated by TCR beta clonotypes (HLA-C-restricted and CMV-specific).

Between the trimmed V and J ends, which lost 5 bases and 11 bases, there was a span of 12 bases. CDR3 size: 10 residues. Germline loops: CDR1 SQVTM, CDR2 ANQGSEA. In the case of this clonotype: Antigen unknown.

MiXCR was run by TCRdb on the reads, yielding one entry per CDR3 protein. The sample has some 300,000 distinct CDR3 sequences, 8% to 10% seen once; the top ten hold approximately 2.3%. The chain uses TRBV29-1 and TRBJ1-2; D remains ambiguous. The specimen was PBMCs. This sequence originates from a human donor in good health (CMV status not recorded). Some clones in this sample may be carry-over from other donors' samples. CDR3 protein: CSVRARAYTF. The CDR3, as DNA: TGCAGCGTTCGAGCTCGTGCATACACCTTC. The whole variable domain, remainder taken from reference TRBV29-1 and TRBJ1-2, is SAVISQKPSRDICQRGTSLTIQCQVDSQVTMMFWYRQQPGQSLTLIATANQGSEATYESGFVIDKFPISRPNLTFSTLTVSNMSPEDSSIYLCSVRARAYTFGSGTRLTVV.